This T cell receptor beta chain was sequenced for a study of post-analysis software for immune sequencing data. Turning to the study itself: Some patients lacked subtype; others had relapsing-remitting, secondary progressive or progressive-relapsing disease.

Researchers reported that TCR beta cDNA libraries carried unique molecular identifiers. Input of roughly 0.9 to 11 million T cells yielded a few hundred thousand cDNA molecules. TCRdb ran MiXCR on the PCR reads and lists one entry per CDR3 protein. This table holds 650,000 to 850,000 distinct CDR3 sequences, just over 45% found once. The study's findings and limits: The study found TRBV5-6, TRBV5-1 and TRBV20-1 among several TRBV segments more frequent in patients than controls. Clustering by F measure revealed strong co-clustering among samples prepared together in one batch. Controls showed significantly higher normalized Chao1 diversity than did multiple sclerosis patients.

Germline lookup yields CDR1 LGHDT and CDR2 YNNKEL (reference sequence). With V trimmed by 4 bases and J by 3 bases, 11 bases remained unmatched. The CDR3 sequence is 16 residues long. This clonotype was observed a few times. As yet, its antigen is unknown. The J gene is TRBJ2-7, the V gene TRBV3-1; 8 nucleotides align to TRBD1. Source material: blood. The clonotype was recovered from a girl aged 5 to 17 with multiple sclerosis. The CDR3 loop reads CASSLESGTGRYEQYF. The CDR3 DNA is TGTGCCAGCAGCCTCGAGTCCGGGACAGGCCGCTACGAGCAGTACTTC.